This T cell receptor (beta chain) was observed in a study of T cells expressing NK-cell markers. Study-level background: In sorted CD3+CD56+NKG2C+, CD3+CD56+NKG2C- and CD3+CD56-NKG2C+ T cells, TCR beta repertoires were obtained.

The CDR3 loop spans 21 amino acids. CDR1 and CDR2 (germline): MNHEY, SMNVEV (reference sequence). Overall study findings and caveats: Dominance of the CD3+CD56-NKG2C+ fraction by these clonotypes also held in several donors. Each of roughly six donors carried dominant NKG2C+ clonotypes accounting for roughly 1.0-7.5% of CD8+ T cells.

About this clonotype: Its antigen is unknown.

5'RACE template switching with UMIs produced the TCR beta cDNA. Following a re-call of the 5' RACE reads, TCRdb has one entry per CDR3 protein and lacks DNA. The sample table sets out hundreds of thousands of distinct CDR3 sequences. The clonotype was recovered from a man between 18 and 29 years old in good health. The chain is built from TRBV27 and TRBJ2-1; TCRdb's D gene call, TRBD2, goes unchecked for lack of DNA. The sample was blood T cells: a sorted CD56 or NKG2C T cell subset, CD4+ or CD8+ T cells, or bulk PBMC T cells (not recorded which). Here the CDR3 reads CASSLHPPLAVPTSGYNEQFF.